This T cell receptor (beta chain) derives from a study of cytomegalovirus exposure and HLA in healthy donors. On the study more broadly: Falling in the Caucasian-associated ancestry cluster were 80% to 90% of under 500 genotyped donors.

Study-wide results and caveats: In a later analysis, an Asian-associated ancestry cluster reportedly showed fewer N-insertions than the roughly 700-donor mean. 15,000 to 20,000 TCR beta sequences were associated with HLA alleles at 0.05 false discovery rate in a later analysis.

Of note for this clone: Its antigen is unknown.

V was pared by 9 bases and J by 6 bases, with 14 bases of the junction left unmatched. This CDR3 is built from 15 residues. Per germline, CDR1 MDHEN and CDR2 SYDVKM. PCR employed 60 Vbeta and 13 Jbeta primers. Profiled with immunoSEQ multiplex PCR; TCRdb holds only in-frame clones, not every one. The table includes around 150,000 clones, roughly 70% detected once. Sequencing input: PBMCs. The TCR comes from a male donor in good health and CMV-seronegative. The chain couples TRBV28 to TRBJ1-1; TRBD1 aligns across 9 bases. CDR3 sequence reads: CASILPGTGYPEAFF. The DNA for the CDR3 is TGTGCCAGTATTCTCCCCGGGACAGGGTACCCTGAAGCTTTCTTT.